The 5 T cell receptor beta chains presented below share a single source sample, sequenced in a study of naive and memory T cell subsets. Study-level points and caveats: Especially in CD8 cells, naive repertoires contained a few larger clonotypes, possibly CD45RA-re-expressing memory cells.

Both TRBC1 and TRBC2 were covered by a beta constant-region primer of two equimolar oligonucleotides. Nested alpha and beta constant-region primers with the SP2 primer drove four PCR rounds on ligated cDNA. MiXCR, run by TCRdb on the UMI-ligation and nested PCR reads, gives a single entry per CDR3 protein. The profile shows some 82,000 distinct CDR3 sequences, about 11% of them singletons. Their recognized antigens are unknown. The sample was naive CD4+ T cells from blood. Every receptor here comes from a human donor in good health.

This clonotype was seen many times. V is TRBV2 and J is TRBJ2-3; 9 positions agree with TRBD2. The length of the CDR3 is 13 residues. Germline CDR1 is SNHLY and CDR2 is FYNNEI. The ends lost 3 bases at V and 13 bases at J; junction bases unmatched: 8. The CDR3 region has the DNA TGTGCCAGCAGTGACTTAGCGGGGGTTATCAAGTATTTT. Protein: CASSDLAGVIKYF. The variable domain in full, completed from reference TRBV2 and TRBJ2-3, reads EPEVTQTPSHQVTQMGQEVILRCVPISNHLYFYWYRQILGQKVEFLVSFYNNEISEKSEIFDDQFSVERPDGSNFTLKIRSTKLEDSAMYFCASSDLAGVIKYFGPGTRLTVL.

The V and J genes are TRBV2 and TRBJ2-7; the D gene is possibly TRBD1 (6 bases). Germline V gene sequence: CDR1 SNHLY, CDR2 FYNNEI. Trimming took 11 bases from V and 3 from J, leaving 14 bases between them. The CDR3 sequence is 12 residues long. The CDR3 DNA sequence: TGTGCCGGCTACAGGGTCAACTACGAGCAGTACTTC. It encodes CAGYRVNYEQYF.

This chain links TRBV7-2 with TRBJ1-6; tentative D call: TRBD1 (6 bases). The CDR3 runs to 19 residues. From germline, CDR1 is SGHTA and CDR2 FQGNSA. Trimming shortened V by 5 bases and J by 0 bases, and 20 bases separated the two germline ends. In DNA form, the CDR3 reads TGTGCCAGCAGCCCGCTACAGGGTATTGTTAGCTCCTATAATTCACCCCTCCACTTT. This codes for CASSPLQGIVSSYNSPLHF.

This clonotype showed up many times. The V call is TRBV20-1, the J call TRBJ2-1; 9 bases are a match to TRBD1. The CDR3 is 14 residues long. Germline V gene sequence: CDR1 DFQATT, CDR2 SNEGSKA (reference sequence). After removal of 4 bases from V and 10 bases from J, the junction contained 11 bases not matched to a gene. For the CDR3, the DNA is TGCAGTGCTATAGCCGGGACAGGGAAGACGGAGCAGTTCTTC. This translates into CSAIAGTGKTEQFF.

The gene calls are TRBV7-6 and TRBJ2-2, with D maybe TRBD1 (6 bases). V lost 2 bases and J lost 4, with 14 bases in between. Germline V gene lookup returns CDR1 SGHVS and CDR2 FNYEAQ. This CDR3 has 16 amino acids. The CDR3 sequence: CASSLRGGEGTGELFF. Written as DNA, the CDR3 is TGTGCCAGCAGCTTACGAGGGGGAGAGGGCACCGGGGAGCTGTTTTTT.